This T cell receptor (beta chain) was recorded in a study of monozygotic twins with inflammatory bowel disease. Study-level findings and limits: IBD patients exhibited fewer clonotypes shared with other individuals than healthy twins, particularly with disease activity. Patient-to-patient differences in immunosuppressive treatment may have added variability to the repertoires.

The CDR3 is 16 residues long. Germline values: CDR1 MNHEY, CDR2 SMNVEV (reference sequence). Comments on this clonotype: Its specificity is unknown.

One blood sample of around 2.5 ml was taken from each donor. TCRdb reprocessed the 5' RACE reads, with one entry per CDR3 protein and no DNA. This repertoire includes over 150,000 distinct CDR3 sequences. The chain couples TRBV27 to TRBJ2-2; TCRdb's assignment of TRBD1 cannot be checked, as there is no DNA. This receptor was identified in a human donor with ulcerative colitis or Crohn's disease, or a healthy co-twin of an affected twin (not recorded which). The material sequenced was blood. This chain's CDR3 is CASSPWVAVNTGELFF.